These 4 T cell receptor beta chains share one sample of origin, sequenced in a study of shared clonotypes between healthy human individuals. Only in-frame clones appear in the TCRdb table, and some are missing; sequencing was by immunoSEQ multiplex PCR. There are about a million clones in the sample; 70% to 85% occur only once, and over 0.8% lies in the top ten. Sequences were obtained from memory CD4+ T cells from PBMCs. Specified subset: CD45RA-negative fraction. These receptor sequences come from a young man in good health. Some clones in this sample may be carry-over from other donors' samples.

This clone was seen a single time. This chain connects TRBV18 to TRBJ2-2, with 7 bases identical to TRBD1. Germline CDR1 and CDR2: KGHSH and LQKENI. The CDR3 totals 16 residues. V trimming: 0 bases; J trimming: 3 bases; junction bases outside the gene matches: 4. The CDR3: CASSPPPGQDTGELFF. DNA for the CDR3: TGTGCCAGCTCACCACCCCCAGGACAGGACACCGGGGAGCTGTTTTTT. Full variable domain (remainder filled in from reference TRBV18 and TRBJ2-2): NAGVMQNPRHLVRRRGQEARLRCSPMKGHSHVYWYRQLPEEGLKFMVYLQKENIIDESGMPKERFSAEFPKEGPSILRIQQVVRGDSAAYFCASSPPPGQDTGELFFGEGSRLTVL.

This chain links TRBV5-1 with TRBJ1-2; 11 bases map to TRBD1. This CDR3 is 14 amino acids long. V was clipped by 3 bases and J by 7 bases; unmatched bases: 5. Germline-derived CDR1 and CDR2 are SGHRS and YFSETQ. CDR3 bases: TGCGCCAGCAGCTGGGGACAGGGGGAAAGTGGCTACACCTTC. Translated: CASSWGQGESGYTF.

This chain joins TRBV5-4 and TRBJ2-7; possible D gene TRBD2, 5 bases. Germline CDR1 SGHNT, CDR2 YYREEE (reference sequence). The V gene lost 2 bases and the J gene lost 2 bases, with 11 bases spanning the gap. The CDR3 spans 14 residues. The CDR3 spells CASSFPAGAYEQYF. The CDR3 nucleotides read TGTGCCAGCAGCTTCCCCGCCGGGGCCTACGAGCAGTACTTC.

This clone was found a few times. The V gene is TRBV6-4, the J gene TRBJ1-2; D remains ambiguous. The CDR3 loop spans 14 amino acids. CDR1 is MRHNA and CDR2 is SNTAGT in the germline V gene. Deletions cut 0 bases from V and 8 bases from J, with 13 bases between. The CDR3 protein is CASSDSWRGGGYTF. DNA of the CDR3: TGTGCCAGCAGTGACTCTTGGCGAGGCGGGGGCTACACCTTC.